This TCR beta chain was observed in a study of control samples from healthy donors and cancer patients. J was trimmed by 8 bases and V by 2 bases; bases with no gene match: 9. Germline lookup yields CDR1 KGHDR and CDR2 SFDVKD. This CDR3 has 17 residues. TCRdb keeps only in-frame clones here, not all; method: immunoSEQ multiplex PCR. This table has under 100,000 clones, roughly nine tenths appearing once. This TCR was recovered from a woman between 50 and 59 years old with colorectal cancer. The chain joins TRBV24-1 to TRBJ1-4; 11 bases align to TRBD1. The sequenced material came from PBMCs. CDR3 protein: CATSDSTPGQGGEKLFF. Here the CDR3 DNA reads TGTGCCACCAGTGATTCGACCCCGGGACAGGGGGGGGAAAAACTGTTTTTT.